The present T cell receptor (beta chain) was sequenced within a study of shared clonotypes between healthy human individuals. Looking at the study overall: In total, the donors were two women and a few men aged 18 to 49. Regarding the study as a whole: It was observed that roughly 5.1% of naive CD4 clonotypes were shared across a handful of donors.

A deep-level run was used for the assay. Sequencing was performed with immunoSEQ multiplex PCR; in TCRdb, only in-frame clones are kept and a portion is missing. The sample lists fewer than 1.4 million clones, around 78% occurring once. The CDR3 contains 15 residues. V shed 1 base and J 6 bases; nucleotides not matched to a gene: 3. The germline V gene encodes CDR1 LGHNA and CDR2 YNFKEQ. Of note for this clone: Its antigen is unidentified.

Adult Caucasians living in Nashville, Tennessee made up all of the donors. The chain recombines TRBV4-2 with TRBJ2-1; 10 nucleotides line up with TRBD2. Sequencing was carried out using memory CD4+ T cells from PBMCs. Subset of the sample: CD45RA-negative fraction. The source is a man between 18 and 35 years old in good health. Some clones in this sample may be carry-over from other donors' samples. CDR3 amino acids: CASSQGLAGFNEQFF. The CDR3 DNA reads TGTGCCAGCAGCCAAGGACTAGCGGGTTTCAATGAGCAGTTCTTC.